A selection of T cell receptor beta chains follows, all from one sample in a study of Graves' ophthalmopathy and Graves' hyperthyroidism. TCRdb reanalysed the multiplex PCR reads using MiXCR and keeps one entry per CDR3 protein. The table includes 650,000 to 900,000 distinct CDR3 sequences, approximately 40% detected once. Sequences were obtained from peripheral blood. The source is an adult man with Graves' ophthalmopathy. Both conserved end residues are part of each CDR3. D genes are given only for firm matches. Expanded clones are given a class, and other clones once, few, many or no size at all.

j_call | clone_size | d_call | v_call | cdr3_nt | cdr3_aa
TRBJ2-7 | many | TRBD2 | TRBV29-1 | TGCAGCACATCCCGGGGGGGATACGAGCAGTACTTC | CSTSRGGYEQYF
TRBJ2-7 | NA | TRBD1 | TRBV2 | TGTGCCAGCAGTGAAATAAGGGACAGCGCTAACCCAGGTAGCTACGAGCAGTACTTC | CASSEIRDSANPGSYEQYF
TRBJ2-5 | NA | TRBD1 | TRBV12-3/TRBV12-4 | TGTGCCAGCGAGGAGACAGGGTCGGAGACCCAGTACTTC | CASEETGSETQYF
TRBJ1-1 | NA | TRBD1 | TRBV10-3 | TGTGCCAGCAGTTACTCCCCCAGGGGGGAGGCTTTCTTT | CASSYSPRGEAFF
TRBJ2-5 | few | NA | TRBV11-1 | TGTGCCAGCAGCTCGGGACACCTTCAAGAGACCCAGTACTTC | CASSSGHLQETQYF
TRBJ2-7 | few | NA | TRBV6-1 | TGTGCCACCCGAGTCCGTGGGGGCGAGCAGTACTTC | CATRVRGGEQYF
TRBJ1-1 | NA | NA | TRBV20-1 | TGCAGTGCACCGCCGGGGAGTAAAGCTTTCTTT | CSAPPGSKAFF
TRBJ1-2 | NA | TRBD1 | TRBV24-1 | TGTGCCACCAGCGCCGGGACAGGGGGCTATGGCTACACCTTC | CATSAGTGGYGYTF
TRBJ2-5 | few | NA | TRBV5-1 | TGCGCCAGCAGCTTGTTTCCCGCAGGGGCAGGCGAGACCCAGTACTTC | CASSLFPAGAGETQYF
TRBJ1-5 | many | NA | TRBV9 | TGTGCCAGCAGCGACCGAATGGAAAGCAATCAGCCCCAGCATTTT | CASSDRMESNQPQHF
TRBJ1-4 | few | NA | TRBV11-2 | TGTGCCAGCAGCTTAGCCCCGACAGTATCAACTAATGAAAAACTGTTTTTT | CASSLAPTVSTNEKLFF
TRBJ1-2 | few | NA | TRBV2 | TGTGCCAGCAGTCCTACACGGGGGAACTATGGCTACACCTTC | CASSPTRGNYGYTF
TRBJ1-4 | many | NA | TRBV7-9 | TGTGCCAGCCGTGGACAGAATGAAAAACTGTTTTTT | CASRGQNEKLFF
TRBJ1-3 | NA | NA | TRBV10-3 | TGTGCCATCAGTTCAGGGGCCCTCTCTGGAAACACCATATATTTT | CAISSGALSGNTIYF
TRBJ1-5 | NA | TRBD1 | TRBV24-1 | TGTGCCACCAGTGACCCAGGGACAGGGGGCGAATTAGTCAATCAGCCCCAGCATTTT | CATSDPGTGGELVNQPQHF
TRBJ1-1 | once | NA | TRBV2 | TGTGCCAGCCGGGAGGAGGGGTACACTGAAGCTTTCTTT | CASREEGYTEAFF
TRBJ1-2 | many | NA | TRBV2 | TGTGCCAGCATCGGACCATATGGCTACACCTTC | CASIGPYGYTF
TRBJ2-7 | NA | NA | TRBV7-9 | TGTGCCAGCGCGCCGGGGTTTCTCTACGAGCAGTACTTC | CASAPGFLYEQYF
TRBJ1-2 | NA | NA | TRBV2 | TGTGCCAGCACAGAAGGGACGGGCAACTCCTTC | CASTEGTGNSF
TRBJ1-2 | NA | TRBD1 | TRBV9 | TGTGCCAGCAGCGTAGCGGGAGGGGGCGGCCACACCTTC | CASSVAGGGGHTF
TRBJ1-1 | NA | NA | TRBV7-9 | TGTGCCAGCCTAGGGAAAATGAACACTGAAGCTTTCTTT | CASLGKMNTEAFF
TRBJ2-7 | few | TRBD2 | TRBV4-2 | TGTGCCAGCAGCTTGGCTGGACTAGCGGGAGGGCCCTACGAGCAGTACTTC | CASSLAGLAGGPYEQYF
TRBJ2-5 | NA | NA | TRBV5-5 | TGTGCCAGCAGCATGGGACAACGAGAGACCCAGTACTTC | CASSMGQRETQYF
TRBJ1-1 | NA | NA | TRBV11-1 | TGTGCCAGCAGCTTAGATGGACAGCGACTAAAGGTGAACACTGAAGCTTTCTTT | CASSLDGQRLKVNTEAFF
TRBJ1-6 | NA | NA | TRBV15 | TGTGCCTCAAACCATCAGGGGAGAGGTTCCCATTCACCCCTCCACTTT | CASNHQGRGSHSPLHF
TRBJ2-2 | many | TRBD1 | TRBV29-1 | TGCAGCGTCGCGGACAGGACGGACACCGGGGAGCTGTTTTTT | CSVADRTDTGELFF
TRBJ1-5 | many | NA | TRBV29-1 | TGCAGCGTTGCGACGGAGAATAGCAATCAGCCCCAGCATTTT | CSVATENSNQPQHF
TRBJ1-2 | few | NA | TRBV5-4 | TGTGCCAGCAGCTTGGAAGACGGAGGAAACTATGGCTACACCTTC | CASSLEDGGNYGYTF
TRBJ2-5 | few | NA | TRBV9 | TGTGCCAGCAGCGTCTCCTCTGCCGGGGGCAGAGAGACCCAGTACTTC | CASSVSSAGGRETQYF
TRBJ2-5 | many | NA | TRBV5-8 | TGTGCCAGCAGCTTGGAAGCCGGGACTCGAGAGACCCAGTACTTC | CASSLEAGTRETQYF
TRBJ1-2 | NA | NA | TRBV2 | TGTGCCAGCCCAGGGTATTCAAGTGGCTACACCTTC | CASPGYSSGYTF
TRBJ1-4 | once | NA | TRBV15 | TGTGCCACCAGCAGACCGCCAAGACGGACTAAATCAACTAATGAAAAACTGTTTTTT | CATSRPPRRTKSTNEKLFF
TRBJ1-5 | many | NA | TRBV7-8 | TGTGCCAGCAGCTTAGCGTTGTCTGACTTTCAGCCCCAGCATTTT | CASSLALSDFQPQHF
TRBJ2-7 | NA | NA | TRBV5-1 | TGCGCCAGCAGCGACCGGGACATCCGCTACGAGCAGTACTTC | CASSDRDIRYEQYF
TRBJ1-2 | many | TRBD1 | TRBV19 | TGTGCCAGTCGACAGGGAAGTTACTATGGCTACACCTTC | CASRQGSYYGYTF
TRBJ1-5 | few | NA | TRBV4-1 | TGCGCCAGCAGCCAAGATCCCGCTTACGACAATCAGCCCCAGCATTTT | CASSQDPAYDNQPQHF
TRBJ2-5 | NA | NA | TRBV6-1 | TGTGCCAGCAGTTGGACTCCGTCGCAAGAGACCCAGTACTTC | CASSWTPSQETQYF
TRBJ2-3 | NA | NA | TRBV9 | TGTGCCAGCAGCGTGTCTGCGGGGAGGTCTACAGATACGCAGTATTTT | CASSVSAGRSTDTQYF
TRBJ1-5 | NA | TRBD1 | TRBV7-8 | TGTGCCAGCAGCCTCCCCGACAGGGGCGGTCGAGCGGGACATAATCAGCCCCAGCATTTT | CASSLPDRGGRAGHNQPQHF
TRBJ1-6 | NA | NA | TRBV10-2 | TGCGCCAGCAGTGAGTCGAACGCTTCACCCCTCCACTTT | CASSESNASPLHF
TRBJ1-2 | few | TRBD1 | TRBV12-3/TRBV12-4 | TGTGCCAGCAGCCAAGGGACAGACTATGGCTGCACCTTC | CASSQGTDYGCTF
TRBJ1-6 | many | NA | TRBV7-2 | TGTGCCAGCACCCAGCCCCCCTATAATTCACCCCTCCACTTT | CASTQPPYNSPLHF
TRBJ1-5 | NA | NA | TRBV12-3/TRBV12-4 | TGTGCCAGCAGTTCCACCCCAGGCGCTTATAGCAATCAGCCCCAGCATTTT | CASSSTPGAYSNQPQHF
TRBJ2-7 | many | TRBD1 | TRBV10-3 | TGTGCCATCAGTGATAGGGACAGCTTCTACGAGCAGTACTTC | CAISDRDSFYEQYF
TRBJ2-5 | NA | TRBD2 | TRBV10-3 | TGTGCCCCCGAACTAGCGGGTGGGGAGACCCAGTACTTC | CAPELAGGETQYF
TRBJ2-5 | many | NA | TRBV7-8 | TGTGCCAGCAGCTTAGACGGAGAGGACAGATTACAAGAGACCCAGTACTTC | CASSLDGEDRLQETQYF
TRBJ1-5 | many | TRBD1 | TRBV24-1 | TGTGCCACCAGTGACGGCGGGACAGGGGATCAGCCCCAGCATTTT | CATSDGGTGDQPQHF